Listed below are T cell receptor beta chains from one sample, sequenced in a study of Graves' ophthalmopathy and Graves' hyperthyroidism. TCRdb reanalysed the multiplex PCR reads using MiXCR and keeps one entry per CDR3 protein. The sample records around 670,000 distinct CDR3 sequences, roughly 40% being singletons. Source material: peripheral blood. Source of these receptors: an adult man with Graves' ophthalmopathy. The CDR3 runs from the conserved cysteine through the conserved F or W. D genes are given only for firm matches. Not all rows give a size; the values are once, few, many and, for expanded clones, a class.

clone_size	v_call	cdr3_length	j_call	d_call	cdr3_aa	cdr3_nt
NA	TRBV19	13	TRBJ1-2	NA	CASSHDTSYGYTF	TGTGCCAGTAGCCACGACACGTCCTATGGCTACACCTTC
many	TRBV25-1	14	TRBJ1-5	NA	CASSGTRSNQPQHF	TGTGCCAGCAGTGGAACCCGGAGCAATCAGCCCCAGCATTTT
NA	TRBV11-2	14	TRBJ2-7	NA	CASSPEGRFYEQYF	TGTGCCAGCAGCCCGGAGGGACGTTTCTACGAGCAGTACTTC
NA	TRBV4-1	16	TRBJ1-1	TRBD1	CASSRGQGPKNAEAFF	TGCGCCAGCAGCAGAGGACAGGGCCCAAAAAACGCTGAAGCTTTCTTT
NA	TRBV11-2	15	TRBJ2-2	NA	CASSFRQAGAGELFF	TGTGCCAGCAGCTTTCGACAAGCCGGGGCCGGGGAGCTGTTTTTT
NA	TRBV5-8	14	TRBJ1-1	TRBD1	CASSENRGPTEAFF	TGTGCCAGCAGCGAAAACAGGGGGCCCACTGAAGCTTTCTTT
few	TRBV4-3	15	TRBJ1-2	NA	CASSQEGKANYGYTF	TGCGCCAGCAGCCAAGAGGGCAAAGCTAACTATGGCTACACCTTC
many	TRBV7-9	14	TRBJ2-5	NA	CASSQSTGSKTQYF	TGTGCCAGCAGCCAAAGTACGGGAAGCAAGACCCAGTACTTC
NA	TRBV15	14	TRBJ2-7	NA	CATSRDRGITEQYF	TGTGCCACCAGCAGAGATCGAGGCATCACCGAGCAGTACTTC
NA	TRBV29-1	14	TRBJ2-7	TRBD1	CSVEDGTASYEQYF	TGCAGCGTTGAAGACGGGACAGCCTCCTACGAGCAGTACTTC
NA	TRBV14	16	TRBJ1-4	NA	CASSQATGLTNEKLFF	TGTGCCAGCAGCCAAGCAACAGGGTTGACTAATGAAAAACTGTTTTTT
few	TRBV6-1	13	TRBJ1-5	NA	CASSESVSQPQHF	TGTGCCAGCAGTGAAAGTGTGTCCCAGCCCCAGCATTTT
NA	TRBV2	13	TRBJ2-7	TRBD1	CASGRDSSYEQYF	TGTGCCAGCGGCCGGGACAGCTCCTACGAGCAGTACTTC
few	TRBV11-2	16	TRBJ2-7	TRBD2	CASSPGSAGGLYEQYF	TGTGCCAGCAGCCCAGGTTCGGCGGGGGGGCTCTACGAGCAGTACTTC
many	TRBV24-1	15	TRBJ1-5	NA	CASSFLQGRDQPQHF	TGTGCCAGCAGTTTTCTCCAGGGACGGGATCAGCCCCAGCATTTT
few	TRBV7-9	19	TRBJ2-7	TRBD2	CASSWRGTSGRAAVDEQYF	TGTGCCAGCAGCTGGAGGGGGACTAGCGGGAGGGCCGCAGTCGACGAGCAGTACTTC
NA	TRBV29-1	14	TRBJ2-5	TRBD2	CSVYLAGGGETQYF	TGCAGCGTTTACCTAGCGGGAGGGGGGGAGACCCAGTACTTC
NA	TRBV10-2	11	TRBJ2-1	NA	CASSKPNEQFF	TGCGCCAGCAGTAAACCCAATGAGCAGTTCTTC
NA	TRBV20-1	14	TRBJ1-2	NA	CSARQAAQGYGYTF	TGCAGTGCTAGACAGGCCGCCCAGGGCTATGGCTACACCTTC
few	TRBV4-1	15	TRBJ2-5	TRBD1	CASSAEQGSAETQYF	TGCGCCAGCAGCGCAGAACAGGGGTCAGCAGAGACCCAGTACTTC
NA	TRBV25-1	11	TRBJ2-1	NA	CASSEGGAQFF	TGTGCCAGCAGTGAAGGGGGCGCGCAGTTCTTC
NA	TRBV6-5	15	TRBJ1-1	NA	CASSYAQGWNTEAFF	TGTGCCAGCAGTTACGCCCAGGGGTGGAACACTGAAGCTTTCTTT
few	TRBV20-1	11	TRBJ1-2	NA	CSAPTRSRYTF	TGCAGTGCCCCGACCAGGTCTCGCTACACCTTC
many	TRBV7-6	15	TRBJ2-2	TRBD1	CASSLDRANTGELFF	TGTGCCAGCAGCTTGGACAGGGCGAACACCGGGGAGCTGTTTTTT
few	TRBV9	14	TRBJ1-5	TRBD1	CASSGNAQGGSQHF	TGTGCCAGCAGCGGAAATGCACAGGGGGGGTCCCAGCATTTT
NA	TRBV19	13	TRBJ1-1	NA	CASSKNKLSEAFF	TGTGCCAGTAGTAAAAACAAACTCTCTGAAGCTTTCTTT
few	TRBV7-9	12	TRBJ2-7	NA	CASSAPGYEQYF	TGTGCCAGCAGCGCCCCGGGCTACGAGCAGTACTTC
many	TRBV29-1	12	TRBJ1-2	NA	CSVPGNNYGYTF	TGCAGCGTTCCGGGAAATAACTATGGCTACACCTTC
few	TRBV2	14	TRBJ1-1	TRBD1	CASSLDRGLAEAFF	TGTGCCAGCAGCCTAGACAGGGGGCTCGCTGAAGCTTTCTTT
once	TRBV29-1	16	TRBJ2-5	TRBD1	CSAGSGTGAHQETQYF	TGCAGCGCTGGGTCCGGGACAGGGGCCCACCAAGAGACCCAGTACTTC
NA	TRBV7-9	15	TRBJ2-2	TRBD1	CASSSRTGNTGELFF	TGTGCCAGCTCATCTAGGACAGGGAACACCGGGGAGCTGTTTTTT
NA	TRBV10-3	14	TRBJ1-3	NA	CAISWGVNGNTIYF	TGTGCCATCAGCTGGGGAGTGAATGGGAACACCATATATTTT
few	TRBV15	14	TRBJ1-2	NA	CAWIGGASTYGYTF	TGTGCCTGGATTGGTGGGGCCAGTACCTATGGCTACACCTTC
NA	TRBV4-2	14	TRBJ2-7	TRBD2	CASSQEWEGREQYF	TGTGCCAGCAGCCAAGAGTGGGAGGGCCGCGAGCAGTACTTC
NA	TRBV25-1	16	TRBJ2-7	NA	CASSQHGVGRPDEQYF	TGTGCCAGCAGCCAACACGGGGTAGGTCGTCCTGACGAGCAGTACTTC
many	TRBV10-3	14	TRBJ1-6	TRBD1	CAISRTGDNSPLHF	TGTGCCATCAGTCGGACAGGGGACAATTCACCCCTCCACTTT
once	TRBV25-1	15	TRBJ1-1	NA	CASSYSGDANTEAFF	TGTGCCAGCAGTTACTCAGGGGACGCCAACACTGAAGCTTTCTTT
few	TRBV20-1	14	TRBJ2-7	NA	CSASGDSSSYEQYF	TGCAGTGCTAGTGGCGACTCGAGCTCCTACGAGCAGTACTTC
few	TRBV7-9	16	TRBJ1-1	TRBD1	CASSLETGGQNTEAFF	TGTGCCAGCAGCTTAGAGACAGGGGGCCAAAACACTGAAGCTTTCTTT
few	TRBV9	16	TRBJ1-6	TRBD1	CASSATGTGVGSPLHF	TGTGCCAGCAGCGCAACCGGGACAGGGGTAGGATCACCCCTCCACTTT
many	TRBV29-1	14	TRBJ1-5	TRBD1	CSVTTGSGNQPQHF	TGCAGCGTTACGACAGGGTCAGGCAATCAGCCCCAGCATTTT
NA	TRBV7-3	14	TRBJ1-2	NA	CASSLIAYGVGYTF	TGTGCCAGCAGCTTAATAGCTTATGGTGTGGGCTACACCTTC
NA	TRBV24-1	15	TRBJ1-5	TRBD1	CASSQSTGGDQPQHF	TGTGCCAGCTCACAATCGACAGGGGGTGATCAGCCCCAGCATTTT
NA	TRBV25-1	15	TRBJ2-2	TRBD1	CASRTGGESTGELFF	TGTGCCAGCAGGACAGGGGGGGAGTCCACCGGGGAGCTGTTTTTT
NA	TRBV29-1	12	TRBJ2-5	TRBD1	CGVDREQETQYF	TGCGGCGTCGACAGGGAACAAGAGACCCAGTACTTC
NA	TRBV20-1	15	TRBJ2-7	NA	CSARDWARLSYEQYF	TGCAGTGCTAGAGATTGGGCCAGACTCTCCTACGAGCAGTACTTC
many	TRBV12-3/TRBV12-4	15	TRBJ1-6	TRBD1	CASSSSGQGRSPLHF	TGTGCCAGCAGCTCTTCGGGACAGGGAAGGTCACCCCTCCACTTT
NA	TRBV11-2	14	TRBJ1-1	NA	CASSLNLAGSEAFF	TGTGCCAGCAGCTTAAACTTGGCAGGGTCTGAAGCTTTCTTT
many	TRBV9	16	TRBJ1-6	TRBD1	CASSVFDRGTNSPLHF	TGTGCCAGCAGCGTGTTCGACAGGGGGACGAATTCACCCCTCCACTTT
few	TRBV25-1	15	TRBJ1-6	TRBD1	CASSASRQGSSPLHF	TGTGCCAGCAGTGCTAGTAGACAGGGTAGCTCACCCCTCCACTTT
NA	TRBV7-9	15	TRBJ1-5	TRBD1	CASSRGTGGNQPQHF	TGTGCCAGCAGCCGCGGGACAGGGGGGAATCAGCCCCAGCATTTT
few	TRBV25-1	13	TRBJ1-6	NA	CARVSGWDSPLHF	TGTGCTAGAGTTTCAGGGTGGGATTCACCCCTCCACTTT
many	TRBV20-1	13	TRBJ1-6	TRBD1	CSARRQGSSPLHF	TGCAGTGCTAGGCGACAGGGTAGTTCACCCCTCCACTTT
many	TRBV7-2	14	TRBJ1-2	NA	CASSHGLENYGYTF	TGTGCCAGCAGCCACGGACTGGAAAACTATGGCTACACCTTC
NA	TRBV20-1	14	TRBJ2-7	TRBD2	CSARRLAGGYEQYF	TGCAGTGCTAGAAGACTAGCGGGGGGATACGAGCAGTACTTC
NA	TRBV10-3	13	TRBJ2-7	NA	CASSPTEVYEQYF	TGTGCCAGCAGCCCTACTGAGGTGTACGAGCAGTACTTC
NA	TRBV6-6	15	TRBJ2-6	NA	CASSYAVGGADVLTF	TGTGCCAGCAGTTACGCGGTCGGTGGGGCCGACGTCCTGACTTTC
once	TRBV25-1	14	TRBJ2-5	NA	CASTPGGLQETQYF	TGTGCCAGCACCCCTGGTGGGCTTCAAGAGACCCAGTACTTC
many	TRBV15	14	TRBJ2-5	NA	CATSRGDTQETQYF	TGTGCCACCAGCAGAGGCGACACTCAAGAGACCCAGTACTTC